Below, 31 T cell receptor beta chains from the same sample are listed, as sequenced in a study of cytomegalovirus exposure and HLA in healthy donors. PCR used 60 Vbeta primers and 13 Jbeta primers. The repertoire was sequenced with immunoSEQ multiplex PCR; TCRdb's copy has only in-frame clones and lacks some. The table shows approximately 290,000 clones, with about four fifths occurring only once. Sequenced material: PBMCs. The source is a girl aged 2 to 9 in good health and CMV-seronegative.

The CDR3: CASSRTVGETQYF. CDR3 bases: TGTGCCAGCAGCAGGACAGTTGGAGAGACCCAGTACTTC. The rearrangement links TRBV7-2 to TRBJ2-5, with TRBD1 as a possible D gene (6 bases). The germline V gene encodes CDR1 SGHTA and CDR2 FQGNSA. V lost 5 bases and J 4 bases, leaving 11 bases between the germline ends. The CDR3 extends over 13 amino acids.

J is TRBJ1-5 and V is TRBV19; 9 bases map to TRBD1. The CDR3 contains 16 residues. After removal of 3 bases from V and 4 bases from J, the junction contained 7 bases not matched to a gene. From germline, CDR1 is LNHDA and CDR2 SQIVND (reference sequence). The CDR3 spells CASSIPGTGLNQPQHF. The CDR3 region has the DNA TGTGCCAGTAGTATCCCCGGGACAGGGTTGAATCAGCCCCAGCATTTT.

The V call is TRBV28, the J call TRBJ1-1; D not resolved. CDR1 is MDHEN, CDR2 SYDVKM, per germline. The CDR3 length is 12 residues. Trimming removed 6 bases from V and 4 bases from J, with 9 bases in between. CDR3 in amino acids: CASSPGSTEAFF. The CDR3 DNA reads TGTGCCAGCAGCCCCGGTTCCACTGAAGCTTTCTTT. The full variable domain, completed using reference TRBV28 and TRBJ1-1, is DVKVTQSSRYLVKRTGEKVFLECVQDMDHENMFWYRQDPGLGLRLIYFSYDVKMKEKGDIPEGYSVSREKKERFSLILESASTNQTSMYLCASSPGSTEAFFGQGTRLTVV.

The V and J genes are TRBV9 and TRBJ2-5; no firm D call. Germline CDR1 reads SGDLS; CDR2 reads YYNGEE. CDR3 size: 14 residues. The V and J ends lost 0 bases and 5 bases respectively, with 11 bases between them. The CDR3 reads CASSVATSTETQYF. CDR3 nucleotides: TGTGCCAGCAGCGTAGCAACTTCCACGGAGACCCAGTACTTC.

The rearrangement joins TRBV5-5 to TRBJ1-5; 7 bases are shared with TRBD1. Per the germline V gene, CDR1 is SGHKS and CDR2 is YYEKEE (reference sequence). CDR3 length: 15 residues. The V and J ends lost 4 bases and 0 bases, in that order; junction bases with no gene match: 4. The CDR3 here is CASSPTGDSNQPQHF. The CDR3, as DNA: TGTGCCAGCAGCCCAACAGGGGATAGCAATCAGCCCCAGCATTTT.

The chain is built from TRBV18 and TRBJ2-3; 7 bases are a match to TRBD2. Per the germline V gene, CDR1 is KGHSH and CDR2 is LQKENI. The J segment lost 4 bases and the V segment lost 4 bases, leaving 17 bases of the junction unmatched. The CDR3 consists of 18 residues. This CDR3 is CASSLTTISAGVPDTQYF. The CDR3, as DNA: TGTGCCAGCTCACTAACCACCATTTCGGCGGGGGTCCCAGATACGCAGTATTTT.

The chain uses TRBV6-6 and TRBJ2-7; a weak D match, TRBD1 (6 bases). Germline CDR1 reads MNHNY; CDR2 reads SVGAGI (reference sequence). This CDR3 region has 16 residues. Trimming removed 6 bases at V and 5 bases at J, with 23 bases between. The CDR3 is CASSRDLRNRVDEQYF. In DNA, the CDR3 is TGTGCCAGCAGCCGCGACCTTCGTAACAGGGTCGACGAGCAGTACTTC.

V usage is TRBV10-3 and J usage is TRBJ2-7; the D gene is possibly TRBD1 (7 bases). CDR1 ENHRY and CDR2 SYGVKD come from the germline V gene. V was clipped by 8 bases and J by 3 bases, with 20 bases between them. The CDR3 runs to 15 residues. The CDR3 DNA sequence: TGTGCCATCTCAATATTACAGGGGAGGAACTACGAGCAGTACTTC. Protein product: CAISILQGRNYEQYF.

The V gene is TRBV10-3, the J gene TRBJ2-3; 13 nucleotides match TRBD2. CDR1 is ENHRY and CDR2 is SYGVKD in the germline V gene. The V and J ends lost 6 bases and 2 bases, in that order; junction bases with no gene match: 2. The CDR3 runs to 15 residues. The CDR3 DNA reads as TGTGCCATCAGCGGACTAGCGGGGGTCACAGATACGCAGTATTTT. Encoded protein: CAISGLAGVTDTQYF.

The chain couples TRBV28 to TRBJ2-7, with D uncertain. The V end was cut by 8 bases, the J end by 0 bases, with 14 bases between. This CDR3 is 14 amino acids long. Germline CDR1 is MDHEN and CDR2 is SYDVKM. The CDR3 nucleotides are TGTGCCAGCTACGGCAGGATGCTCTCCTACGAGCAGTACTTC. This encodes CASYGRMLSYEQYF.

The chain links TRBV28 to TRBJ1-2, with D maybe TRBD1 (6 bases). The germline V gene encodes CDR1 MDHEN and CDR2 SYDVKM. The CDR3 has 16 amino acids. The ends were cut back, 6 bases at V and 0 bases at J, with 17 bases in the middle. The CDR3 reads CASRMVADRSNYGYTF. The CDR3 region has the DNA TGTGCCAGCAGAATGGTGGCGGACAGATCTAACTATGGCTACACCTTC.

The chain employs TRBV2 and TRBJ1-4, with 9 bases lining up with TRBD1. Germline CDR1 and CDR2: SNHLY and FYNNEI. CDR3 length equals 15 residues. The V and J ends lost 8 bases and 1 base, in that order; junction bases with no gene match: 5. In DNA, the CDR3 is TGTGCCAGCCTAAGGGGACAGGGAACTAATGAAAAACTGTTTTTT. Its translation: CASLRGQGTNEKLFF.

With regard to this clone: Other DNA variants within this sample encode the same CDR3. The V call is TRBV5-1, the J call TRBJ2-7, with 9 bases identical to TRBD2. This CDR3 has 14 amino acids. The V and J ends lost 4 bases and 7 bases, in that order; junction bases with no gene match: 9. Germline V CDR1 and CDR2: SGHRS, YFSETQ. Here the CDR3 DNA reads TGCGCCAGCAGCCCGACTAGCGGACATTATGAGCAGTACTTC. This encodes CASSPTSGHYEQYF.

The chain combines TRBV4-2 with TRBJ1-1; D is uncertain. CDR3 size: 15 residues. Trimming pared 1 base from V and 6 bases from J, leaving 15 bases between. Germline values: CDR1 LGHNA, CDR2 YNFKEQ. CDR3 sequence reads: CASSQAPTPSAEAFF. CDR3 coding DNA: TGTGCCAGCAGCCAAGCCCCCACCCCCAGCGCTGAAGCTTTCTTT.

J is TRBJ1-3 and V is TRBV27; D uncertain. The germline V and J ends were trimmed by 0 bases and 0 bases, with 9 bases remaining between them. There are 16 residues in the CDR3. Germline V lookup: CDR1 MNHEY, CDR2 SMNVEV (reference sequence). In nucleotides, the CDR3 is TGTGCCAGCAGTTTATCCACACCATACTCTGGAAACACCATATATTTT. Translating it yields CASSLSTPYSGNTIYF.

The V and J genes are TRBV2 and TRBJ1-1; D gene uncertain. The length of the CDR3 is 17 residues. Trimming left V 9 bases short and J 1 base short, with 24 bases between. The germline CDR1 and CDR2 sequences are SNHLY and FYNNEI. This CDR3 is CARGRIGQGLGNTEAFF. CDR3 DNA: TGTGCCAGAGGTCGAATCGGCCAAGGACTGGGGAACACTGAAGCTTTCTTT.

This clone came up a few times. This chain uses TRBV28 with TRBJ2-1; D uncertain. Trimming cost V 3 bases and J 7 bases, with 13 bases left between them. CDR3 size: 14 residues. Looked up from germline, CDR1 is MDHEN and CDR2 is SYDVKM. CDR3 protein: CASSFASPLNEQFF. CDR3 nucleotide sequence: TGTGCCAGCAGTTTCGCCAGTCCCTTGAATGAGCAGTTCTTC. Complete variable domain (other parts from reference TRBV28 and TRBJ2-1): DVKVTQSSRYLVKRTGEKVFLECVQDMDHENMFWYRQDPGLGLRLIYFSYDVKMKEKGDIPEGYSVSREKKERFSLILESASTNQTSMYLCASSFASPLNEQFFGPGTRLTVL.

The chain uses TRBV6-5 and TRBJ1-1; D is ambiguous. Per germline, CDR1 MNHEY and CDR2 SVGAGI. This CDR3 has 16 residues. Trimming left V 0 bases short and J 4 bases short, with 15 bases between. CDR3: CASSYSASRSSTEAFF. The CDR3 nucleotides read TGTGCCAGCAGTTACTCGGCCAGCCGATCTAGCACTGAAGCTTTCTTT.

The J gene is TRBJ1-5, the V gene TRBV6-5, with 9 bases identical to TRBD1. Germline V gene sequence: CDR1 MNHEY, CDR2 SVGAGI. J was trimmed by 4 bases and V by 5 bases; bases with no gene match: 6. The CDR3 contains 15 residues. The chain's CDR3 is CASSGTGRINQPQHF. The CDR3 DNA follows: TGTGCCAGCAGTGGGACAGGGAGAATAAATCAGCCCCAGCATTTT.

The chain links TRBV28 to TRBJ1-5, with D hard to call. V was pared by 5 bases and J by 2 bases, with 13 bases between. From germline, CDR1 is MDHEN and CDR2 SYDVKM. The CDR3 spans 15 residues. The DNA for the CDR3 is TGTGCCAGCAGTCGTTCCCCTCCGGGCAATCAGCCCCAGCATTTT. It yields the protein CASSRSPPGNQPQHF.

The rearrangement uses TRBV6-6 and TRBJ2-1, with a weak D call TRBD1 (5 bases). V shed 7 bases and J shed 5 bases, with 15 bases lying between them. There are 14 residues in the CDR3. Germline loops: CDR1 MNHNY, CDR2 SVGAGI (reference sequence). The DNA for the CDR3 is TGTGCCAGCACCCGGCGAGACAGCCACAATGAGCAGTTCTTC. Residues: CASTRRDSHNEQFF.

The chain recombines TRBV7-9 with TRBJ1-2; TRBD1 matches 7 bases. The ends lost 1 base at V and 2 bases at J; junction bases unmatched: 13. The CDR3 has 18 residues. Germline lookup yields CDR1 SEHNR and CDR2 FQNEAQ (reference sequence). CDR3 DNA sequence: TGTGCCAGCAGCTTAGAGGGTCACCTGAGGGGGCAAAACTATGGCTACACCTTC. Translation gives CASSLEGHLRGQNYGYTF.

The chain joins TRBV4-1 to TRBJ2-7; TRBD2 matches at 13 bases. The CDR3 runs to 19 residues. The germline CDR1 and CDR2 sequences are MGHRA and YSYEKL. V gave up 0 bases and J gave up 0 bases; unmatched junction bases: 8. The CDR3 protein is CASSQEGLAGRWFSYEQYF. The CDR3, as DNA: TGCGCCAGCAGCCAAGAGGGACTAGCGGGGCGATGGTTCTCCTACGAGCAGTACTTC.

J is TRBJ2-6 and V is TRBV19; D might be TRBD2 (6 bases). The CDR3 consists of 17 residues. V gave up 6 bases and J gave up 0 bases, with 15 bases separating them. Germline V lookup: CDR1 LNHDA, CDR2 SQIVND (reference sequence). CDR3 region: CASSGLADYSGANVLTF. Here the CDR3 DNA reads TGTGCCAGTAGCGGACTGGCGGACTACTCTGGGGCCAACGTCCTGACTTTC.

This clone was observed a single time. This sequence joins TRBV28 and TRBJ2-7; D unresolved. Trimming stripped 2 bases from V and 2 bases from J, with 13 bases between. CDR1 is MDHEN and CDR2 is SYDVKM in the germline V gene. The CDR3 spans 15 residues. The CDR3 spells CASSLPPTRTYEQYF. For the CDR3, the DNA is TGTGCCAGCAGTTTACCCCCGACACGTACCTACGAGCAGTACTTC.

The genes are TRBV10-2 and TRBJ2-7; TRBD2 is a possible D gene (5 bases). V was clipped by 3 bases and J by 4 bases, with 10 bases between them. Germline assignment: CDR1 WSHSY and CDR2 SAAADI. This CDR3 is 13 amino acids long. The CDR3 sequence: CASSEGLGYEQYF. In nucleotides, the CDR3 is TGCGCCAGCAGTGAAGGACTGGGGTACGAGCAGTACTTC.

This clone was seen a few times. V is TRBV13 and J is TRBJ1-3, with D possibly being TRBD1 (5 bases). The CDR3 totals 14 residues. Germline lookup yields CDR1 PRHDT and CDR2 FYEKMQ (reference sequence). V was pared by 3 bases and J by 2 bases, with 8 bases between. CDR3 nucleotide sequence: TGTGCCAGCAGCTTGGGGCACACTGGAAACACCATATATTTT. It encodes CASSLGHTGNTIYF.

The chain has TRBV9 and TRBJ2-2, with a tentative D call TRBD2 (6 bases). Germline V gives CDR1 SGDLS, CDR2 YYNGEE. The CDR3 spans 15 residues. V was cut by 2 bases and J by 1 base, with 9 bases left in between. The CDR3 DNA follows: TGTGCCAGCAGCGTGGAGGGCCTGAACACCGGGGAGCTGTTTTTT. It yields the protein CASSVEGLNTGELFF.

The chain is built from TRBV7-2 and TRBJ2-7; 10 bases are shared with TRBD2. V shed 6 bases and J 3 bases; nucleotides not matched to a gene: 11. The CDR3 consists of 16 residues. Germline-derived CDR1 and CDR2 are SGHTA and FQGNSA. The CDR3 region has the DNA TGTGCCAGCAGTTTTTACGGACTAGCGGCGGGCTACGAGCAGTACTTC. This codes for CASSFYGLAAGYEQYF.

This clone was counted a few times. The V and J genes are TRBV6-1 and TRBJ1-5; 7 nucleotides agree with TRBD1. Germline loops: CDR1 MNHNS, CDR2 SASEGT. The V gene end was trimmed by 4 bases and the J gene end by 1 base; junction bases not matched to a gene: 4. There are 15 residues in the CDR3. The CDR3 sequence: CASSVMTGSNQPQHF. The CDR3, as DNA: TGTGCCAGCAGTGTGATGACAGGGAGCAATCAGCCCCAGCATTTT.

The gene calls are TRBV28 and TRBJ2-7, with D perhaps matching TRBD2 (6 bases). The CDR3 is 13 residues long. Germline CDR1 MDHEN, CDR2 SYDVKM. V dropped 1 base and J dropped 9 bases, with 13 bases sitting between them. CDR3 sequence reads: CASSLSGRRGQYF. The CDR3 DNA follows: TGTGCCAGCAGTTTATCGGGCAGGCGGGGGCAGTACTTC.